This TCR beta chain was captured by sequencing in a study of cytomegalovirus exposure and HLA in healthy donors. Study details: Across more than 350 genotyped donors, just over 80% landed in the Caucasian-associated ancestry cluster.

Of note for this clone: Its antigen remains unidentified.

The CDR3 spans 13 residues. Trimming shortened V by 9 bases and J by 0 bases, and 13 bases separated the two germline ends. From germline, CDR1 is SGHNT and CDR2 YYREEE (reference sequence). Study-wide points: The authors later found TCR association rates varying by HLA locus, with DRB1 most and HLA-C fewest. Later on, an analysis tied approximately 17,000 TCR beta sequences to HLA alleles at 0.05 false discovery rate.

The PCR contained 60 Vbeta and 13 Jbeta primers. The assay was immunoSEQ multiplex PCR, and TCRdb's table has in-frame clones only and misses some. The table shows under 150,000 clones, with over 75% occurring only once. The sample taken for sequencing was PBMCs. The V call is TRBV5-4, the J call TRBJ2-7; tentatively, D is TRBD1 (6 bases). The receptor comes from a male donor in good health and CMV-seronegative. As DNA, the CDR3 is TGTGCCACCACGAGGGGGACCTCCTACGAGCAGTACTTC. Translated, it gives CATTRGTSYEQYF.